This entry describes one T cell receptor (beta chain). The sample originates from a study of blood T cell repertoires in COVID-19. V dropped 1 base and J dropped 6 bases, with 8 bases sitting between them. This CDR3 comprises 13 residues. The V gene's germline CDR1 is MNHEY and CDR2 SVGAGI. Only in-frame clones appear in the TCRdb table, and some are missing; sequencing was by immunoSEQ multiplex PCR. Among about 120,000 clones, around 82% were seen once, and the ten largest hold about 12%. The sequenced material came from peripheral blood. The V call is TRBV6-5, the J call TRBJ2-3; weak D call: TRBD2 (5 bases). The TCR was taken from a human donor in a cohort sampled during active COVID-19. The CDR3 spells CASSYYPSDTQYF. The CDR3 coding sequence is TGTGCCAGCAGTTACTATCCTAGCGATACGCAGTATTTT.